The next 6 T cell receptor beta chains were all read from a single sample in a study of T cell responses to AZD1222 COVID-19 vaccine. The method was immunoSEQ multiplex PCR; TCRdb's version includes in-frame clones alone and lacks a portion of them. This table has roughly 100,000 clones, roughly 88% appearing once. The sequencing used peripheral blood, collected on day 0 of AZD1222 vaccination. These receptors were collected from an adult in good health.

This rearrangement joins TRBV4-3 to TRBJ1-6; the D is unclear. This CDR3 is 14 amino acids long. Trimming left V 4 bases short and J 7 bases short, with 11 bases between. CDR1 is LGHNA, CDR2 YSLEER, per germline. The DNA for the CDR3 is TGCGCCAGCAGCCCTTCAGAGGCCAATTCACCCCTCCACTTT. Protein sequence: CASSPSEANSPLHF.

This sequence joins TRBV28 and TRBJ2-1, with D possibly TRBD1 on 6 matching bases. CDR3 size: 16 residues. Trimming pared 4 bases from V and 0 bases from J, leaving 13 bases between. Germline V lookup: CDR1 MDHEN, CDR2 SYDVKM. The chain's CDR3 is CASSSRTAPSYNEQFF. In nucleotides, the CDR3 is TGTGCCAGCAGTTCCCGGACAGCCCCCTCCTACAATGAGCAGTTCTTC.

The V call is TRBV28, the J call TRBJ1-2, with D tentatively TRBD1 (6 bases). Trimming shortened V by 6 bases and J by 6 bases, and 20 bases separated the two germline ends. CDR1 is MDHEN, CDR2 SYDVKM, per germline. The CDR3 sequence is 15 residues long. This chain's CDR3 is CASRATQVSGDGYTF. In DNA form, the CDR3 reads TGTGCCAGCAGAGCCACACAGGTCTCAGGGGATGGCTACACCTTC.

This clone was seen once. This chain links TRBV5-1 with TRBJ2-1, with D uncertain. CDR3 length: 12 residues. Germline V gives CDR1 SGHRS, CDR2 YFSETQ. Trimming pared 0 bases from V and 9 bases from J, leaving 7 bases between. This CDR3 reads CASSLANREQFF. The CDR3 DNA reads as TGCGCCAGCAGCTTGGCCAACCGTGAGCAGTTCTTC.

This clone appeared a single time. The chain couples TRBV4-2 to TRBJ2-2, with D perhaps TRBD1 (6 bases). This CDR3 region has 15 residues. Trimming left V 2 bases short and J 5 bases short, with 12 bases between. Germline V gives CDR1 LGHNA, CDR2 YNFKEQ. CDR3 residues: CASSQPGATTGELFF. DNA for the CDR3: TGTGCCAGCAGCCAACCAGGGGCAACAACCGGGGAGCTGTTTTTT.

Comments on this clone: At one of its ends the junction is not consistent with the germline gene, which may arise from a read error. The V gene is TRBV20-1, the J gene TRBJ1-1, with D hard to call. Germline CDR1 reads DFQATT; CDR2 reads SNEGSKA (reference sequence). CDR3 length: 9 residues. The CDR3 region is CSAYPGFNF. Here the CDR3 DNA reads TGCAGTGCTTATCCGGGTTTTAACTTT.